The next 5 T cell receptor beta chains were all read from a single sample in a study of blood T cell repertoires in COVID-19. The protocol was immunoSEQ multiplex PCR, while the TCRdb copy is restricted to in-frame clones and leaves out a portion. This sample has some 230,000 clones, with 80% to 90% found just once. The specimen sequenced was PBMCs or T cells enriched from blood (not recorded which). The receptors were gathered from a woman between 18 and 29 years old in a cohort exposed to, infected with or recovered from COVID-19 (not recorded which).

This chain links TRBV2 with TRBJ1-2; the match to TRBD1 covers 7 bases. The CDR3 length is 15 residues. Trimming took 3 bases from V and 4 from J; bases not matched to a gene: 8. Germline values: CDR1 SNHLY, CDR2 FYNNEI. In nucleotides, the CDR3 is TGTGCCAGCAGTGACTACAGGGGTGAGGGCTATGGCTACACCTTC. This gives the protein CASSDYRGEGYGYTF.

This chain joins TRBV30 and TRBJ1-1, with D perhaps TRBD1 (6 bases). The germline CDR1 and CDR2 sequences are GTSNPN and SVGIG (reference sequence). V was pared by 0 bases and J by 4 bases, with 15 bases between. CDR3 length equals 15 residues. CDR3 amino acids: CAWSVPGRGATEAFF. DNA of the CDR3: TGTGCCTGGAGTGTGCCCGGGAGGGGGGCCACTGAAGCTTTCTTT.

A single count supports this clone. The CDR3 sequence: CASSFEWTGRGTQYF. The CDR3 DNA reads TGTGCCAGCAGCTTTGAGTGGACAGGGCGGGGGACCCAGTACTTC. The chain recombines TRBV5-6 with TRBJ2-5, with TRBD1 matching over 8 bases. The V gene end was trimmed by 2 bases and the J gene end by 7 bases; junction bases not matched to a gene: 10. This CDR3 contains 15 residues. Germline V gene lookup returns CDR1 SGHDT and CDR2 YYEEEE.

This chain joins TRBV14 and TRBJ1-2; 8 nucleotides line up with TRBD1. Germline values: CDR1 SGHDN, CDR2 FVKESK. The CDR3 is 14 residues long. The V segment lost 4 bases and the J segment 7 bases; nucleotides outside the gene matches: 8. CDR3 region: CASSRSQGAAGYTF. In DNA form, the CDR3 reads TGTGCCAGCAGCCGATCGCAGGGGGCGGCTGGCTACACCTTC.

J is TRBJ1-2 and V is TRBV29-1; 9 bases are a match to TRBD1. There are 12 residues in the CDR3. J lost 7 bases, V lost 6 bases, and 6 bases had no gene match. The V gene's germline CDR1 is SQVTM and CDR2 ANQGSEA. CDR3 protein: CSVFTGGFGYTF. The CDR3 bases are TGCAGCGTCTTCACAGGGGGCTTTGGCTACACCTTC.